This TCR beta chain is drawn from a study of T cells after yellow fever vaccination. Per the germline V gene, CDR1 is SGHTA and CDR2 is FQGNSA. The CDR3 consists of 15 residues. The V end lost 2 bases, the J end lost 10 bases, and 20 bases lay between the germline ends. TCRdb reprocessed the 5' RACE reads with MiXCR, giving one entry per CDR3 protein. The table includes just under 600,000 distinct CDR3 sequences, less than 15% detected once. This clonotype was observed a few times. The source was PBMCs, collected on the day of the yellow fever booster vaccination. The sequence derives from a man aged 25-40 years who received the YFV17D yellow fever vaccine. This chain connects TRBV7-2 to TRBJ1-1; no clear D. CDR3 coding DNA: TGTGCCAGCAGCTTATATAGCGGATCAGTGGAGGGAGCTTTCTTT. As protein: CASSLYSGSVEGAFF. Variable domain in full (rest from reference TRBV7-2 and TRBJ1-1): GAGVSQSPSNKVTEKGKDVELRCDPISGHTALYWYRQSLGQGLEFLIYFQGNSAPDKSGLPSDRFSAERTGGSVSTLTIQRTQQEDSAVYLCASSLYSGSVEGAFFGQGTRLTVV.